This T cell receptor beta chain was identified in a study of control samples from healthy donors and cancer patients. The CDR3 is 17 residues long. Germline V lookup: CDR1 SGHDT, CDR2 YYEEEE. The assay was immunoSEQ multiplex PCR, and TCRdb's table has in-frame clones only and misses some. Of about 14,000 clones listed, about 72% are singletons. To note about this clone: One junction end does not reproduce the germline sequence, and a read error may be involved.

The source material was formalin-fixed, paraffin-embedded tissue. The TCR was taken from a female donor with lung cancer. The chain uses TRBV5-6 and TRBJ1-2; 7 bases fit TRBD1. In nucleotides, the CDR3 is TGTGCCAGTAGCTTGAGGACAGGCACAGGCCTTCCCTATGGCTACACCTTC. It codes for CASSLRTGTGLPYGYTF.